Presented here are 25 T cell receptor beta chains from one specimen sequenced in a study of control samples from healthy donors and cancer patients. Sequencing was performed with immunoSEQ multiplex PCR; in TCRdb, only in-frame clones are kept and a portion is missing. Altogether 40,000 to 50,000 clones are present, 93% being singletons, with the ten largest covering 23%. The specimen sequenced was PBMCs. These receptors were collected from a woman aged 50 to 60 with head and neck cancer.

The chain carries TRBV11-2 and TRBJ1-3, with D hard to call. This CDR3 has 16 residues. Germline CDR1 and CDR2: SGHAT and FQNNGV. The V and J ends lost 0 bases and 0 bases respectively, with 9 bases between them. The CDR3 spells CASSLDRRVSGNTIYF. CDR3 coding DNA: TGTGCCAGCAGCTTAGATAGGCGGGTCTCTGGAAACACCATATATTTT. Complete variable domain (other parts from reference TRBV11-2 and TRBJ1-3): EAGVAQSPRYKIIEKRQSVAFWCNPISGHATLYWYQQILGQGPKLLIQFQNNGVVDDSQLPKDRFSAERLKGVDSTLKIQPAKLEDSAVYLCASSLDRRVSGNTIYFGEGSWLTVV.

The chain employs TRBV7-3 and TRBJ2-1; the match to TRBD1 covers 9 bases. With V trimmed by 5 bases and J by 5 bases, 10 bases remained unmatched. CDR3 size: 16 residues. Germline-derived CDR1 and CDR2 are SGHTA and FQGTGA. CDR3 DNA: TGTGCCAGCAGCCTGGGAGGGACAGGGTCTGACAATGAGCAGTTCTTC. Translated, it gives CASSLGGTGSDNEQFF.

The chain has TRBV7-9 and TRBJ2-7, with a tentative D call TRBD1 (6 bases). The V end lost 2 bases, the J end lost 2 bases, and 13 bases lay between the germline ends. The CDR3 runs 15 residues. Germline CDR1 and CDR2: SEHNR and FQNEAQ (reference sequence). The DNA for the CDR3 is TGTGCCAGCAGCTTACAGGGACAATCTCCCTACGAGCAGTACTTC. Its protein is CASSLQGQSPYEQYF.

V is TRBV6-1 and J is TRBJ2-7, with D hard to call. The ends were cut back, 3 bases at V and 2 bases at J, with 11 bases in the middle. The CDR3 sequence is 14 residues long. CDR1 and CDR2 (germline): MNHNS, SASEGT. CDR3 loop: CASSDRQAAYEQYF. The CDR3 region has the DNA TGTGCCAGCAGTGATAGGCAGGCCGCCTACGAGCAGTACTTC.

In the case of this clone: One end of the junction varies from germline; a read error may be responsible. The chain carries TRBV3-1 (or the pseudogene TRBV3-2) and TRBJ1-2; D perhaps matches TRBD1 (6 bases). From germline, CDR1 is LGHDT and CDR2 YNNKEL (reference sequence). The CDR3 consists of 14 residues. This chain's CDR3 is CATSQKRGGPGYTF. The CDR3 DNA sequence: TGTGCCACCAGCCAAAAACGGGGGGGGCCTGGCTACACCTTC.

This sequence joins TRBV4-3 and TRBJ1-2, with 7 bases identical to TRBD1. Per the germline V gene, CDR1 is LGHNA and CDR2 is YSLEER. The CDR3 totals 17 residues. After removal of 0 bases from V and 4 bases from J, the junction contained 11 bases not matched to a gene. The CDR3 sequence is CASSQDRIKGARYGYTF. CDR3 DNA: TGCGCCAGCAGCCAAGATAGGATTAAGGGGGCTCGCTATGGCTACACCTTC.

The J gene is TRBJ2-7, the V gene TRBV7-3, with 13 bases identical to TRBD2. CDR3 length: 14 amino acids. CDR1 and CDR2 from the germline V gene are SGHTA and FQGTGA. Trimming removed 5 bases from V and 5 bases from J; junction bases left unmatched: 3. As DNA, the CDR3 is TGTGCCAGCAGCATACTAGCGGGAGGGGACGAGCAGTACTTC. The encoded protein is CASSILAGGDEQYF.

The CDR3 here is CASSWDYLRQGNEQYF. DNA of the CDR3: TGTGCCAGCAGTTGGGATTATTTGAGACAGGGGAACGAGCAGTACTTC. This chain connects TRBV28 to TRBJ2-7, with TRBD1 matching 8 bases. The germline V gene encodes CDR1 MDHEN and CDR2 SYDVKM. This CDR3 spans 16 amino acids. The ends lost 4 bases at V and 5 bases at J; junction bases unmatched: 13.

This chain uses TRBV5-1 with TRBJ2-7, with D maybe TRBD1 (6 bases). Germline V gene sequence: CDR1 SGHRS, CDR2 YFSETQ. This CDR3 region has 16 residues. Trimming shortened V by 0 bases and J by 5 bases, and 18 bases separated the two germline ends. The CDR3 DNA is TGCGCCAGCAGCTTGGAAAGGGACAATGGCAACCACGAGCAGTACTTC. Encoded protein: CASSLERDNGNHEQYF. The entire variable domain, with the rest obtained from reference TRBV5-1 and TRBJ2-7, is as follows: KAGVTQTPRYLIKTRGQQVTLSCSPISGHRSVSWYQQTPGQGLQFLFEYFSETQRNKGNFPGRFSGRQFSNSRSEMNVSTLELGDSALYLCASSLERDNGNHEQYFGPGTRLTVT.

V and J are TRBV30 and TRBJ1-1; D gene uncertain. Germline CDR1 is GTSNPN and CDR2 is SVGIG (reference sequence). This CDR3 is 14 amino acids long. Deletions cut 0 bases from V and 1 base from J, with 9 bases between. The CDR3 reads CAWSVKGGNTEAFF. The CDR3 nucleotides are TGTGCCTGGAGTGTAAAGGGAGGGAACACTGAAGCTTTCTTT.

The V gene is TRBV5-6, the J gene TRBJ1-2; weak D call: TRBD1 (5 bases). CDR1 SGHDT and CDR2 YYEEEE come from the germline V gene. This CDR3 comprises 14 residues. The V end lost 4 bases, the J end lost 4 bases, and 14 bases lay between the germline ends. CDR3 region: CASSGTRQPYGYTF. For the CDR3, the DNA is TGTGCCAGCAGCGGTACAAGACAGCCCTATGGCTACACCTTC.

The CDR3 nucleotides are TGTGCCAGCAGTTTAAGCGCAAACTATAATTCACCCCTCCACTTT. This encodes CASSLSANYNSPLHF. This chain joins TRBV27 and TRBJ1-6, with no clear D. Deletions cut 2 bases from V and 3 bases from J, with 8 bases between. The CDR3 length is 15 residues. The germline V gene has CDR1 MNHEY and CDR2 SMNVEV (reference sequence).

This clone was observed a handful of times. The chain is built from TRBV7-2 and TRBJ2-7; 9 nucleotides line up with TRBD1. The V segment lost 1 base and the J segment 4 bases; nucleotides outside the gene matches: 5. The CDR3 extends over 15 amino acids. CDR1 is SGHTA, CDR2 FQGNSA, per germline. CDR3 protein: CASSLVSGTGYEQYF. Written as DNA, the CDR3 is TGTGCCAGCAGCTTAGTTTCCGGGACAGGGTACGAGCAGTACTTC.

The rearrangement uses TRBV1 and TRBJ2-7. TRBV1 is a recognized pseudogene. This CDR3 has 14 residues. The CDR3 DNA sequence: TGCACCGGTGCGAGGGGGGAGGATCCCTACGAGCAGTACTTC. This codes for CTGARGEDPYEQYF.

The rearrangement joins TRBV30 to TRBJ2-2, with D perhaps assigned TRBD1 or TRBD2 (6 bases each). V lost 7 bases to trimming and J lost 2 bases, with 14 bases between them. This CDR3 region has 14 residues. Looked up from germline, CDR1 is GTSNPN and CDR2 is SVGIG (reference sequence). CDR3 loop: CASRRGVNTGELFF. In DNA form, the CDR3 reads TGTGCCTCCCGGAGGGGGGTTAACACCGGGGAGCTGTTTTTT.

The CDR3 is CASSQGAGAPVGSPLHF. CDR3 DNA: TGCGCCAGCAGCCAAGGGGCAGGGGCTCCGGTGGGGTCACCCCTCCACTTT. This chain joins TRBV4-1 and TRBJ1-6; D is possibly TRBD1 (6 bases). V was pared by 1 base and J by 10 bases, with 20 bases between. Germline lookup yields CDR1 MGHRA and CDR2 YSYEKL. The CDR3 runs 17 residues.

V is TRBV4-3 and J is TRBJ2-7, with 9 bases matching TRBD1. The CDR3 totals 16 residues. V lost 4 bases, J lost 2 bases, and 9 bases stayed unmatched. Germline V lookup: CDR1 LGHNA, CDR2 YSLEER. For the CDR3, the DNA is TGCGCCAGCAGCCTAAAAAGGGGGACAGGGCCCTACGAGCAGTACTTC. The encoded protein is CASSLKRGTGPYEQYF.

This chain uses TRBV2 with TRBJ2-2; maybe TRBD1 (5 bases). The CDR3 totals 14 residues. The V gene's germline CDR1 is SNHLY and CDR2 FYNNEI. The germline V and J ends were trimmed by 3 bases and 6 bases, with 11 bases remaining between them. CDR3 region: CASSELQGAGELFF. CDR3 coding DNA: TGTGCCAGCAGTGAGCTTCAGGGTGCCGGGGAGCTGTTTTTT.

The chain employs TRBV28 and TRBJ1-2; no clear D. The CDR3 spans 12 residues. Germline values: CDR1 MDHEN, CDR2 SYDVKM. V was clipped by 4 bases and J by 7 bases, with 10 bases between them. CDR3 residues: CASSYQGRGYTF. The CDR3 DNA is TGTGCCAGCAGTTACCAAGGCCGTGGCTACACCTTC.

The CDR3 DNA follows: TGTGCCAGCAGCTTGTCAGGGCCCCGCTCCTACGAGCAGTACTTC. Translation gives CASSLSGPRSYEQYF. This chain uses TRBV5-6 with TRBJ2-7; D possibly corresponds to TRBD1 (5 bases). V lost 1 base and J lost 0, with 11 bases in between. CDR1 and CDR2 from the germline V gene are SGHDT and YYEEEE. The CDR3 runs to 15 residues.

The chain employs TRBV28 and TRBJ2-1, with D possibly matching TRBD2 (5 bases). Looked up from germline, CDR1 is MDHEN and CDR2 is SYDVKM. CDR3 length: 14 residues. V lost 5 bases, J lost 4 bases, and 12 bases lay in between. CDR3 in DNA: TGTGCCAGCAGTCCTGCGGGTTCATACAATGAGCAGTTCTTC. Protein product: CASSPAGSYNEQFF.

The gene calls are TRBV6-5 and TRBJ2-7; no clear D. Germline CDR1 is MNHEY and CDR2 is SVGAGI. Trimming took off 7 bases at V and 0 bases at J, with 13 bases between the two ends. This CDR3 contains 14 residues. The DNA for the CDR3 is TGTGCCAGCACCCCGGGCCACAGCTCCTACGAGCAGTACTTC. Protein sequence: CASTPGHSSYEQYF.

The rearrangement joins TRBV2 to TRBJ2-1; no definite D call. Germline-derived CDR1 and CDR2 are SNHLY and FYNNEI. V dropped 7 bases and J dropped 0 bases, with 16 bases sitting between them. The CDR3 consists of 16 residues. CDR3 sequence: CASTPGGSSSYNEQFF. The CDR3 DNA reads as TGTGCCAGCACGCCGGGCGGATCCAGCTCCTACAATGAGCAGTTCTTC.

The V gene is TRBV2, the J gene TRBJ2-2; the match to TRBD1 covers 10 bases. This CDR3 has 15 residues. With 7 bases clipped from V and 4 bases from J, the junction kept 6 bases outside the gene matches. In germline, CDR1 is SNHLY, CDR2 FYNNEI. CDR3 sequence reads: CASTPRTGGTGELFF. CDR3 in DNA: TGTGCCAGCACGCCGAGGACAGGGGGCACCGGGGAGCTGTTTTTT.

The chain is built from TRBV24-1 and TRBJ2-1; D possibly corresponds to TRBD2 (7 bases). Trimming pared 1 base from V and 4 bases from J, leaving 25 bases between. Germline V gene data show CDR1 as KGHDR and CDR2 as SFDVKD. The CDR3 runs 20 residues. CDR3 loop: CATSDLPLGGGRSIYNEQFF. In DNA form, the CDR3 reads TGTGCCACCAGTGATTTACCCCTCGGCGGGGGCCGCTCCATTTACAATGAGCAGTTCTTC.